These 20 T cell receptor beta chains were sequenced from one sample in a study of immune heterogeneity within non-small cell lung tumors. Template input was genomic DNA from bulk tumor (600 ng per sample). Doctors removed several biopsies from each primary tumor during surgery, keeping them far apart. Before undergoing curative surgery, patients had newly diagnosed non-small cell lung cancer that was untreated. Amplification of the TCR beta CDR3 was achieved through multiplex PCR with 32 V and 13 J primers. TCRdb processed the multiplex PCR reads anew with MiXCR; each CDR3 protein has one entry. This sample yields roughly 8,900 distinct CDR3 sequences, of which roughly a third are seen a single time; approximately 10% belongs to the top ten. The specimen was lung tumor tissue. The receptors stem from a man aged 60-69 years with non-small cell lung cancer.

This clonotype was recorded many times. CDR3 loop: CSAREGLAGEKDTQYF. As DNA, the CDR3 is TGCAGTGCTAGAGAGGGACTAGCGGGAGAGAAAGATACGCAGTATTTT. The chain combines TRBV20-1 with TRBJ2-3; TRBD2 agrees at 14 bases. With V trimmed by 0 bases and J by 5 bases, 4 bases remained unmatched. CDR3 length equals 16 residues. Germline CDR1 and CDR2: DFQATT and SNEGSKA (reference sequence).

This clonotype was seen a handful of times. The V gene is TRBV5-1, the J gene TRBJ2-7; 7 nucleotides align to TRBD1. J was trimmed by 4 bases and V by 4 bases; bases with no gene match: 8. Per the germline V gene, CDR1 is SGHRS and CDR2 is YFSETQ. CDR3 length: 14 amino acids. The CDR3 is CASSLTGNVYEQYF. The CDR3 nucleotides read TGCGCCAGCAGCCTGACAGGGAATGTTTACGAGCAGTACTTC.

The chain links TRBV15 to TRBJ1-4, with D tentatively TRBD1 (5 bases). The CDR3 length is 13 residues. The germline V gene encodes CDR1 LNHNV and CDR2 YYDKDF (reference sequence). V was cut by 8 bases and J by 8 bases, with 15 bases left in between. CDR3: CATSQGGLEKLFF. CDR3 DNA: TGTGCCACCTCTCAGGGTGGGCTAGAAAAACTGTTTTTT.

In regard to this clonotype: Germline and junction disagree at one end, which may indicate a read error. The rearrangement uses TRBV14 and TRBJ1-6; 10 bases map to TRBD1. This CDR3 is 15 amino acids long. Germline V gene sequence: CDR1 SGHDN, CDR2 FVKESK. As DNA, the CDR3 is TGTGACAGCAGTCGGACAGGGGGAGGTAATTCACCCCTCCACTTT. Translation gives CDSSRTGGGNSPLHF.

This clonotype is medium-sized (0.01 to 0.1%) in the sample. The V and J genes are TRBV30 and TRBJ1-2, with D possibly matching TRBD1 (5 bases). The CDR3 is 14 residues long. Trimming removed 4 bases at V and 1 base at J, with 13 bases between. Germline values: CDR1 GTSNPN, CDR2 SVGIG (reference sequence). The CDR3: CAWNRGVGNYGYTF. The CDR3 DNA follows: TGTGCCTGGAACAGAGGGGTTGGTAACTATGGCTACACCTTC. The variable domain in full, completed from reference TRBV30 and TRBJ1-2, reads SQTIHQWPATLVQPVGSPLSLECTVEGTSNPNLYWYRQAAGRGLQLLFYSVGIGQISSEVPQNLSASRPQDRQFILSSKKLLLSDSGFYLCAWNRGVGNYGYTFGSGTRLTVV.

This clonotype was detected ten times or more. The chain has TRBV19 and TRBJ2-1, with TRBD1 identical over 8 bases. V lost 5 bases and J lost 6; bases outside the gene matches: 3. Germline assignment: CDR1 LNHDA and CDR2 SQIVND (reference sequence). The CDR3 covers 13 residues. The CDR3 coding sequence is TGTGCCAGTAGTCCAGGGGGCTCCAATGAGCAGTTCTTC. Protein sequence: CASSPGGSNEQFF.

This clonotype was counted many times. The genes are TRBV11-2 and TRBJ2-7, with 8 bases aligning to TRBD2. V shed 0 bases, J shed 6 bases, and the junction held 10 bases outside the gene matches. The germline V gene has CDR1 SGHAT and CDR2 FQNNGV. The CDR3 contains 16 residues. The DNA for the CDR3 is TGTGCCAGCAGCTTAGAAGGCGGGAGGAATGTGGTCGAGCAGTACTTC. Residues: CASSLEGGRNVVEQYF.

This clonotype was seen only once. This chain uses TRBV10-3 with TRBJ2-7, with TRBD1 as a possible D gene (6 bases). CDR1 is ENHRY, CDR2 SYGVKD, per germline. The CDR3 spans 15 residues. V lost 2 bases to trimming and J lost 7 bases, with 18 bases between them. The CDR3 DNA follows: TGTGCCATCAGTGAGAGACAGGCAGAAGGATGGGAGCAGTACTTC. Encoded protein: CAISERQAEGWEQYF.

This clonotype has at least ten counts. V gene TRBV20-1 combines with J gene TRBJ2-2; the match to TRBD2 covers 12 bases. The CDR3 consists of 18 residues. CDR1 is DFQATT and CDR2 is SNEGSKA in the germline V gene (reference sequence). V lost 1 base to trimming and J lost 5 bases; unmatched junction nucleotides: 11. CDR3 in DNA: TGCAGTGCTAGAGTCGGGCAGGCTAGCGGGAGGGGAACCGGGGAGCTGTTTTTT. As protein: CSARVGQASGRGTGELFF.

This clonotype showed up many times. This rearrangement joins TRBV28 to TRBJ1-1; 7 bases line up with TRBD1. Per germline, CDR1 MDHEN and CDR2 SYDVKM. The CDR3 is 13 amino acids. V trimming: 4 bases; J trimming: 4 bases; junction bases outside the gene matches: 3. The CDR3 DNA is TGTGCCAGCAGTTCGGGACAGAGCACTGAAGCTTTCTTT. Translation: CASSSGQSTEAFF.

As regards this clonotype: A junction boundary mismatches the germline segment, possibly from a read error. The V gene is TRBV7-8, the J gene TRBJ2-2, with D uncertain. Per germline, CDR1 SGHVS and CDR2 FQNEAQ. The CDR3 is made up of 14 amino acids. The CDR3 is CTSSLGPHTGELFF. Here the CDR3 DNA reads TGTACCAGCAGCTTAGGACCCCACACCGGGGAGCTGTTTTTT.

This clonotype was picked up many times. This chain connects TRBV6-2 or TRBV6-3 to TRBJ2-5; unclear D gene. Germline V CDR1 and CDR2: MNHEY, SVGEGT. The CDR3 totals 12 residues. Trimming removed 2 bases from V and 2 bases from J, with 3 bases in between. The CDR3 DNA follows: TGTGCCAGCAGTTACACGCAAGAGACCCAGTACTTC. Protein: CASSYTQETQYF.

In regard to this clonotype: A much larger clone lies one base from this, so it may be a read error. The chain joins TRBV11-2 to TRBJ2-1; 7 nucleotides align to TRBD1. The CDR3 extends over 15 amino acids. Germline values: CDR1 SGHAT, CDR2 FQNNGV. Written as DNA, the CDR3 is TGTGTCAGCAGCCCAGACAGGGCCTCGAACAATGAGCAGTTCTTC. Its protein is CVSSPDRASNNEQFF.

The V gene is TRBV5-1, the J gene TRBJ2-4; 11 nucleotides line up with TRBD2. V was clipped by 1 base and J by 5 bases; unmatched bases: 14. This CDR3 region has 19 residues. From germline, CDR1 is SGHRS and CDR2 YFSETQ. For the CDR3, the DNA is TGCGCCAGCAGCTTGAGACATACTCCGGGACTAGCGGAACAAAACATTCAGTACTTC. The encoded protein is CASSLRHTPGLAEQNIQYF. Based on the CDR3 plus reference TRBV5-1 and TRBJ2-4, the full variable domain is KAGVTQTPRYLIKTRGQQVTLSCSPISGHRSVSWYQQTPGQGLQFLFEYFSETQRNKGNFPGRFSGRQFSNSRSEMNVSTLELGDSALYLCASSLRHTPGLAEQNIQYFGAGTRLSVL.

The chain combines TRBV24-1 with TRBJ1-1, with 8 bases fitting TRBD1. The junction had 1 base not matched to a gene; V was cut back by 7 bases and J by 1 base. The CDR3 length is 13 residues. CDR1 and CDR2 (germline): KGHDR, SFDVKD. The CDR3 coding sequence is TGTGCCACCAGGACAGGGGCGAACACTGAAGCTTTCTTT. It yields the protein CATRTGANTEAFF.

This clonotype was seen many times. The CDR3 sequence is CASSSAPGGGGGNSPLHF. In DNA form, the CDR3 reads TGCGCCAGCAGCTCGGCCCCCGGGGGCGGAGGGGGTAATTCACCCCTCCACTTT. The J gene is TRBJ1-6, the V gene TRBV5-1, with D tentatively TRBD1 (6 bases). CDR1 is SGHRS and CDR2 is YFSETQ in the germline V gene. Trimming removed 3 bases at V and 6 bases at J, with 22 bases between. The CDR3 has 18 amino acids.

This clonotype has a count of ten or more. This sequence joins TRBV7-9 and TRBJ2-7, with 9 bases matching TRBD1. This CDR3 region has 19 residues. Germline V lookup: CDR1 SEHNR, CDR2 FQNEAQ (reference sequence). V dropped 5 bases and J dropped 6; count of bases not matched to a gene: 23. CDR3 in DNA: TGTGCCAGCAGCGCTCCCTCCGGGACAGGGAGAACAATCGCTAGCGAGCAGTACTTC. Protein sequence: CASSAPSGTGRTIASEQYF.

This clonotype was picked up many times. The rearrangement joins TRBV24-1 to TRBJ2-3; D is unclear. V lost 3 bases and J lost 7, with 4 bases in between. Per the germline V gene, CDR1 is KGHDR and CDR2 is SFDVKD. This CDR3 contains 11 residues. In nucleotides, the CDR3 is TGTGCCACCAGTGATACCAATACGCAGTATTTT. Its translation is CATSDTNTQYF.

The V and J genes are TRBV3-1 and TRBJ2-3; TRBD2 matches at 8 bases. CDR1 and CDR2 from the germline V gene are LGHDT and YNNKEL (reference sequence). V shed 6 bases and J 4 bases; nucleotides not matched to a gene: 9. This CDR3 has 15 residues. CDR3 loop: CASRPTGGRADTQYF. The CDR3 DNA sequence: TGTGCCAGCAGACCTACGGGGGGGAGAGCAGATACGCAGTATTTT.

V and J are TRBV18 and TRBJ2-7, with D possibly TRBD1 on 6 matching bases. Trimming cost V 2 bases and J 4 bases, with 9 bases left between them. This CDR3 contains 13 residues. Germline V gene sequence: CDR1 KGHSH, CDR2 LQKENI. The CDR3: CASSPAGEYEQYF. In DNA, the CDR3 is TGTGCCAGCTCACCAGCAGGGGAATACGAGCAGTACTTC.